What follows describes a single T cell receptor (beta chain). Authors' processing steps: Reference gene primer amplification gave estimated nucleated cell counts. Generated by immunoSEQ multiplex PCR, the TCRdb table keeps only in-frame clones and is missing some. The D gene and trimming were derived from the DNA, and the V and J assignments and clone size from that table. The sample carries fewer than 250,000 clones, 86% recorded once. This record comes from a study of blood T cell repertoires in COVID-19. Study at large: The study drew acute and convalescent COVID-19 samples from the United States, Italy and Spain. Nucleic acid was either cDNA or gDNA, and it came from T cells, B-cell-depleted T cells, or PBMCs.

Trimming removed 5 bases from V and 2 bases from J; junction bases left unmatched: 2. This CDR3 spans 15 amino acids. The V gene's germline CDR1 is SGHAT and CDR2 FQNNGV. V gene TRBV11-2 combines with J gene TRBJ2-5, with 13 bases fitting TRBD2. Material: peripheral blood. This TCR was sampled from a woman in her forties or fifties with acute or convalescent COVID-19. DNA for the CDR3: TGTGCCAGCAGCCGGGGACTAGCGGGGCAAGAGACCCAGTACTTC. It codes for CASSRGLAGQETQYF.